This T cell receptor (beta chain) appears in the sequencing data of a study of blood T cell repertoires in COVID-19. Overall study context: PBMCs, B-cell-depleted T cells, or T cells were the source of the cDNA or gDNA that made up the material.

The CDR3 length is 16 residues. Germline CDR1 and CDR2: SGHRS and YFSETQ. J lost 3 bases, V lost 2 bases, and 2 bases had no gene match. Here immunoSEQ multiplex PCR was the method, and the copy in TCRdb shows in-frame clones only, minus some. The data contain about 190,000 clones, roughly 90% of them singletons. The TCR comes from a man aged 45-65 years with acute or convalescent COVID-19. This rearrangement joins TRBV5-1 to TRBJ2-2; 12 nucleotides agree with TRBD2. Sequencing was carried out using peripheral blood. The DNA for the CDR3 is TGCGCCAGCAGCTTAAGACTAGCGGGGGACACCGGGGAGCTGTTTTTT. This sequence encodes CASSLRLAGDTGELFF.